These 8 T cell receptor delta chains came from one sample sequenced in a study of γδ T cells in repeated Plasmodium falciparum infection. Vgamma9/Vdelta2+ and Vdelta2-negative gammadelta T cells were flow-sorted from PBMC for bulk sequencing. TCRdb redid the clone calls on the multiplex PCR reads with CATT. The data show 75,000 to 95,000 delta-chain clones, less than 1% seen once. The sample taken for sequencing was gamma-delta T cells from blood. The receptors originated from a pool of human donors (malaria-infected and uninfected, not separated).

Regarding this clone: A far larger clone differs by one base, so this is likely a read error. Within the sample, other DNA sequences also encode this same CDR3. The V gene is TRDV1, the J gene TRDJ3; a possible D gene is TRDD2 (5 bases). There are 16 residues in the CDR3. Germline V lookup: CDR1 TSWWSYY, CDR2 QGS. CDR3 sequence (DNA): TGCGCTCTAAACCTACGGCACACCTGGGACACCCGACAGATGTTTTTC. It codes for CALNLRHTWDTRQMFF.

About this clone itself: A far larger clone is only one base removed, so a read error is likely. The V gene is given as TRDV1, and no J gene call is available; whether TRDD3, the table's D call, matches the DNA was not checked. The length of the CDR3 is 14 residues. Germline assignment: CDR1 TSWWSYY and CDR2 QGS. CDR3 protein: CALGESHWGPELIF. In nucleotides, the CDR3 is TGTGCTCTTGGGGAATCACACTGGGGGCCGGAGCTCATCTTT.

This clone has more than one count but fewer than ten. TCRdb's listed protein matches a much larger clone and diverges from this DNA's translation at residue 12, likely through a read error; the protein shown comes from the DNA. The chain is built from TRDV2 and TRDJ3, with 11 nucleotides matching TRDD3. Germline matching of the DNA provided the J gene here, since TCRdb leaves it blank. CDR1 is GEAIGNYY and CDR2 is EKD in the germline V gene. Trimming took 3 bases from V and 2 from J; bases not matched to a gene: 11. This CDR3 contains 20 residues. For the CDR3, the DNA is TGTGCCTGTGACTCCCGTCTGGGGGATACTCCCCCCTGGGACACCCGACAGATGTTTTTC. Translation gives CACDSRLGDTPPWDTRQMFF.

A few counts support this clone. The protein that TCRdb holds for this DNA derives from a much larger clone and differs from the translated DNA at residues 8 and 13, which likely indicates a read error; the protein shown here is translated from the DNA. The chain carries TRDV1 and TRDJ1; 9 nucleotides agree with TRDD3. This CDR3 is built from 18 residues. The trim removed 0 bases at V and 3 bases at J, leaving 11 bases unmatched. Germline CDR1 is TSWWSYY and CDR2 is QGS. The DNA of the CDR3 is TGTGCTCTTGGGGAACTAATCCCAATTACTGGGGGAGCCGATAAACTCATCTTT. This sequence encodes CALGELIPITGGADKLIF.

To note about this clone: TCRdb's protein for this DNA is that of a much larger clone and differs from the translation at residue 3, likely a read error; the protein shown is the DNA translation. This chain uses TRDV2 with TRDJ1; tentative D call: TRDD3 (6 bases). The J gene is absent in TCRdb and was assigned here via DNA matching to germline. CDR1 GEAIGNYY and CDR2 EKD come from the germline V gene. CDR3 length: 15 amino acids. The CDR3 nucleotides read TGTGCCCGTGACACTCAGGATACTCTCACCGATAAACTCATCTTT. Amino acids: CARDTQDTLTDKLIF.

This clone turned up a few times. The sample carries other DNA sequences with the same CDR3. The genes are TRDV2 and TRDJ3, with D possibly matching TRDD3 (6 bases). Germline-derived CDR1 and CDR2 are GEAIGNYY and EKD. CDR3 length: 35 amino acids. V gave up 3 bases and J gave up 0 bases, with 65 bases separating them. CDR3 sequence (DNA): TGTGCCTGTGACCCCCCGCGGTTGTGCCACGGCAAGGAATACACCCTGGCCAGGATTCTGGGGATTCAATCCATTAGCTCCTGGGACACCCGACAGATGTTTTTC. Protein product: CACDPPRLCHGKEYTLARILGIQSISSWDTRQMFF.

As regards this clone: TCRdb pairs this DNA with a much larger clone's protein that differs at residue 13, likely a read error; the protein shown was translated from the DNA. V gene TRDV1 combines with J gene TRDJ2; 11 positions agree with TRDD3. The J gene was not available in TCRdb and was assigned here by matching the DNA to germline segments. The CDR3 runs 19 residues. Germline V CDR1 and CDR2: TSWWSYY, QGS. V lost 3 bases to trimming and J lost 5 bases; unmatched junction nucleotides: 14. Here the CDR3 reads CALGDYSFWGIPSTAQLFF. In nucleotides, the CDR3 is TGTGCTCTTGGGGATTATTCCTTCTGGGGGATACCATCTACAGCACAACTCTTCTTT.

Note on this clone: This likely came from a read error, as a far larger clone is one base away. The same CDR3 can be traced to other DNA sequences in this sample. The chain combines TRDV2 with TRDJ3; 11 nucleotides align to TRDD3. TCRdb lists no J gene, so it was determined here by aligning the DNA to germline. The length of the CDR3 is 23 residues. Germline CDR1 and CDR2: GEAIGNYY and EKD. V lost 3 bases, J lost 5 bases, and 23 bases stayed unmatched. DNA of the CDR3: TGTGCCTGTGACCCCCTTGTGGAGATGGTGAAGCTGGGGGATACTCGGGACACCCGACAGATGTTTTTC. As protein: CACDPLVEMVKLGDTRDTRQMFF.